A single count supports the clone carrying this T cell receptor (beta chain). What it recognizes is unknown. The entry originates in a study of CD8+CD57+ T cells in acquired aplastic anemia. About the study: When averaged, DNA from sorted CD4+ and CD8+ cells came to approximately 3.2 ug. Points from the study as a whole: Sharing between patients and controls was observed for around 30 CD8+ CDR3 sequences. No significant patient-versus-control difference appeared in CD8+ Simpson's diversity.

The CDR3 extends over 19 amino acids. Germline V lookup: CDR1 SGDLS, CDR2 YYNGEE. The V end lost 0 bases, the J end lost 16 bases, and 34 bases lay between the germline ends. Using genomic DNA as the template, TCR beta VDJ and CDR3 profiling was carried out. TCRdb re-derived calls from the reads in MiXCR, one entry per CDR3 protein. The sample contains 250,000 to 350,000 distinct CDR3 sequences, around 60% of which appear only once. The V call is TRBV9, the J call TRBJ1-4, with a possible D match to TRBD1 (6 bases). This sequence was found in a human donor with severe aplastic anemia or a healthy control (not recorded which). The sequencing sample was made of sorted CD4+, CD8+, or CD8+CD57+ T cells (not recorded which) from PBMCs. The CDR3: CASSVGGDPGVVRAVHPFF. CDR3 nucleotide sequence: TGTGCCAGCAGCGTAGGGGGTGACCCAGGGGTCGTACGAGCAGTCCATCCGTTTTTT.